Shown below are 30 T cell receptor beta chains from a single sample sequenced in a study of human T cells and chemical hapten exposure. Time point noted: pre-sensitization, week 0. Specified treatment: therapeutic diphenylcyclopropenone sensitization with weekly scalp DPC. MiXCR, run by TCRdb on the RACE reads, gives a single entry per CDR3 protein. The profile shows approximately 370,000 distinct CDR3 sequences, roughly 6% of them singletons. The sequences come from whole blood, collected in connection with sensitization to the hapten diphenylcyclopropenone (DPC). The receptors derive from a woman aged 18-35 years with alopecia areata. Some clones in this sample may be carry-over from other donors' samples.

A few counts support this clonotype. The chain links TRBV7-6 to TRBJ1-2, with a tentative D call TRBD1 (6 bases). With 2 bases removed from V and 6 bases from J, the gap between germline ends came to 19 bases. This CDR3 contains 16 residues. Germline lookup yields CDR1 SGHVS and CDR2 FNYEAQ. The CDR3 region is CASSLISSGEVDGYTF. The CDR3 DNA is TGTGCCAGCAGCTTAATTTCCTCAGGGGAGGTGGATGGCTACACCTTC.

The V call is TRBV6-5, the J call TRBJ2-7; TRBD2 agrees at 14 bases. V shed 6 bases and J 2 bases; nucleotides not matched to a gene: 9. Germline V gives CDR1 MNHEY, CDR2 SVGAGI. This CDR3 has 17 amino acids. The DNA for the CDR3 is TGTGCCAGCAGCCGCGGGACTAGCGGGGGTGATCCCTACGAGCAGTACTTC. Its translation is CASSRGTSGGDPYEQYF.

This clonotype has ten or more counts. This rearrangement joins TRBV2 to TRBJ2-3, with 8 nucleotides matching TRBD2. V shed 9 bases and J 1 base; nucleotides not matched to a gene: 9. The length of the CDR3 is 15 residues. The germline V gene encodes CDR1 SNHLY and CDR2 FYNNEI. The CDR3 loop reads CARTGGGTRTDTQYF. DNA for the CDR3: TGTGCCAGAACAGGCGGGGGGACCCGCACAGATACGCAGTATTTT.

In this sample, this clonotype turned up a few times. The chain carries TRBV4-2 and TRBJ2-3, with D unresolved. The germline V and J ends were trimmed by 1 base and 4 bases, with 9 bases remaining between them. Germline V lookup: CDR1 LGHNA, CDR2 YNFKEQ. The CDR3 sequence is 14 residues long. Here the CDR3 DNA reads TGTGCCAGCAGCCAAGTGAAGGGTCCAGATACGCAGTATTTT. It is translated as CASSQVKGPDTQYF.

As DNA, the CDR3 is TGTGCCAGCAGCGGAGGATCAGCGGGGGGGCCTGGTACGCAGTATTTT. It is translated as CASSGGSAGGPGTQYF. The chain joins TRBV7-2 to TRBJ2-3; 10 bases are shared with TRBD2. The CDR3 sequence is 16 residues long. Germline CDR1 and CDR2: SGHTA and FQGNSA. Trimming removed 5 bases from V and 8 bases from J; junction bases left unmatched: 13.

Here the CDR3 reads CASSSFKQGATDTQYF. CDR3 nucleotides: TGTGCCAGCTCAAGCTTCAAACAGGGGGCAACAGATACGCAGTATTTT. This chain joins TRBV18 and TRBJ2-3; 9 bases are shared with TRBD1. Trimming removed 5 bases from V and 3 bases from J; junction bases left unmatched: 9. CDR3 length equals 16 residues. Looked up from germline, CDR1 is KGHSH and CDR2 is LQKENI.

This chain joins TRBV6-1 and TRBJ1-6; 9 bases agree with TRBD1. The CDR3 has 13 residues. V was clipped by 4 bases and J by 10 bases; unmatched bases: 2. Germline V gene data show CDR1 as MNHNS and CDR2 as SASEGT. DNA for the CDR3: TGTGCCAGCAGTGGGGACAGGGCCTCACCCCTCCACTTT. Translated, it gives CASSGDRASPLHF.

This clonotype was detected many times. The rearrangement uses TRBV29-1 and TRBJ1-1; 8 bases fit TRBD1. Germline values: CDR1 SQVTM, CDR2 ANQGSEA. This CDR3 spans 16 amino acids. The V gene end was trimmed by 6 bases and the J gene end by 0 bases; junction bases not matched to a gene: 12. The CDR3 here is CSVQRQGPPMNTEAFF. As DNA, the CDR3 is TGCAGCGTCCAAAGACAGGGGCCCCCAATGAACACTGAAGCTTTCTTT.

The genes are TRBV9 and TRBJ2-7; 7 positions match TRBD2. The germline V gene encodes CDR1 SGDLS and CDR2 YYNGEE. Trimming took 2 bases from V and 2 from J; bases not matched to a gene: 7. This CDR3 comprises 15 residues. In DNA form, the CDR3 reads TGTGCCAGCAGCGTCGCTAGCGGAGACACCTACGAGCAGTACTTC. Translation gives CASSVASGDTYEQYF.

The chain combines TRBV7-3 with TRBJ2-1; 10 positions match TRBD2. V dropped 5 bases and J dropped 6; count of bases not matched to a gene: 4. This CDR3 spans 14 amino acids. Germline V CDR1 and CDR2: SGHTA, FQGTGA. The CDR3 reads CASSTSGACNEQFF. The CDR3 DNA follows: TGTGCCAGCAGCACTAGCGGGGCTTGCAATGAGCAGTTCTTC.

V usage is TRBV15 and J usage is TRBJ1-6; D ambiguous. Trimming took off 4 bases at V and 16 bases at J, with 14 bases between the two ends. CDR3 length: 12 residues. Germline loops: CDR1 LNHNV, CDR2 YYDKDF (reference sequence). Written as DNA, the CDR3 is TGTGCCACCAGCATCCCGGATGGGGTACTCCACTTT. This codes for CATSIPDGVLHF.

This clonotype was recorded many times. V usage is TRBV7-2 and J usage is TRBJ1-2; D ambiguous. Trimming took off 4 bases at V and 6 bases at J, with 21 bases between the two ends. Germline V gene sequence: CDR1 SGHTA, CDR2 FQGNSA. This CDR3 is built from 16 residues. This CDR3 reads CASSSRGGTVGHGYTF. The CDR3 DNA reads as TGTGCCAGCAGCTCACGGGGTGGAACCGTTGGACATGGCTACACCTTC.

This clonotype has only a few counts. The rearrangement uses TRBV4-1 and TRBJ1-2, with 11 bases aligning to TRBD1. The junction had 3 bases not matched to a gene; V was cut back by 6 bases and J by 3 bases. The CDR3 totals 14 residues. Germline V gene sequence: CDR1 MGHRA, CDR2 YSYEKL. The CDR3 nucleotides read TGCGCCAGCAGTCGGACAGGGGGCGACTATGGCTACACCTTC. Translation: CASSRTGGDYGYTF.

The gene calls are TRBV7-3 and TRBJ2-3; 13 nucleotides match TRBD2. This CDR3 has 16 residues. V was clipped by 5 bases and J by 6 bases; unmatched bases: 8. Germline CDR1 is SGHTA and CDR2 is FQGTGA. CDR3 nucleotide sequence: TGTGCCAGCAGCGAGGGACTAGCGGGGTCCTGGGATACGCAGTATTTT. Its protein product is CASSEGLAGSWDTQYF.

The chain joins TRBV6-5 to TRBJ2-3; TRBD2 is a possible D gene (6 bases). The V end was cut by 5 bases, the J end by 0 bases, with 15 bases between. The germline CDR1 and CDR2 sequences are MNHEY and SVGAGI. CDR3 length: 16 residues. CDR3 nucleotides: TGTGCCAGCAGTCGAGGGACTGCGGGAAGCACAGATACGCAGTATTTT. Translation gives CASSRGTAGSTDTQYF.

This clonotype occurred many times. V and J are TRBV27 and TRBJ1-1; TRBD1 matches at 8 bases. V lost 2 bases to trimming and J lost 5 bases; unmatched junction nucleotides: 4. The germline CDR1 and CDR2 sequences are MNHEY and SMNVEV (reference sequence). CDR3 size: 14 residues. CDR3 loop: CASSLTGGRTEAFF. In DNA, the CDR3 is TGTGCCAGCAGTTTAACAGGGGGAAGAACTGAAGCTTTCTTT.

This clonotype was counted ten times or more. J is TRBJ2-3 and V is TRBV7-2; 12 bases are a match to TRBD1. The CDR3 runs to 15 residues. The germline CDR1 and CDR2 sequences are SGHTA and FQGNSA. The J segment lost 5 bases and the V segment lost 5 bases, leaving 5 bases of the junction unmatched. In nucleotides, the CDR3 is TGTGCCAGCAGCGTCCGGGACAGGGGGCAAGATACGCAGTATTTT. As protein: CASSVRDRGQDTQYF.

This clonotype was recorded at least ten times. The CDR3 sequence: CASSQVAGPYSGNTIYF. The CDR3, as DNA: TGCGCCAGCAGCCAAGTGGCAGGGCCGTACTCTGGAAACACCATATATTTT. The J gene is TRBJ1-3, the V gene TRBV4-3; a weak D match, TRBD1 (5 bases). The germline V gene has CDR1 LGHNA and CDR2 YSLEER. Trimming shortened V by 1 base and J by 0 bases, and 13 bases separated the two germline ends. The CDR3 is 17 amino acids.

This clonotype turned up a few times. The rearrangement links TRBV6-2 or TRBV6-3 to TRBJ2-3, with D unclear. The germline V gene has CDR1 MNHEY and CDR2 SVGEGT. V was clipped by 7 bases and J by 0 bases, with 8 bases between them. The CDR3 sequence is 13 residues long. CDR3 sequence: CASTEDSTDTQYF. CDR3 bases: TGTGCCAGCACTGAGGACAGCACAGATACGCAGTATTTT.

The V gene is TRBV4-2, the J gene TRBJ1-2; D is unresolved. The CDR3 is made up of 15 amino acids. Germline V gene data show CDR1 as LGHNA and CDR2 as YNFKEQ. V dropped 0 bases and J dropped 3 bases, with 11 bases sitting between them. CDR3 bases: TGTGCCAGCAGCCAAGACCGAAGGGTACACTATGGCTACACCTTC. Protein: CASSQDRRVHYGYTF.

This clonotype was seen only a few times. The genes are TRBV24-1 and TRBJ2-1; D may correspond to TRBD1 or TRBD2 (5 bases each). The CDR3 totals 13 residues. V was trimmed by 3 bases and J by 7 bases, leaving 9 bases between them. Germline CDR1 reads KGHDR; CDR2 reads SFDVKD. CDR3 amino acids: CATSDQGTNEQFF. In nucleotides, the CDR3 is TGTGCCACCAGTGATCAAGGGACGAATGAGCAGTTCTTC.

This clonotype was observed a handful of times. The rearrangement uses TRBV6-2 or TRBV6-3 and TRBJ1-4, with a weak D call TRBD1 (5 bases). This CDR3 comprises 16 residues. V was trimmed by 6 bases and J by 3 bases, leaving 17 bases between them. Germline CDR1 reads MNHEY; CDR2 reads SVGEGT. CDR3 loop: CASSLNRDRPNEKLFF. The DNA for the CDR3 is TGTGCCAGCAGCCTCAATCGCGACAGACCTAATGAAAAACTGTTTTTT.

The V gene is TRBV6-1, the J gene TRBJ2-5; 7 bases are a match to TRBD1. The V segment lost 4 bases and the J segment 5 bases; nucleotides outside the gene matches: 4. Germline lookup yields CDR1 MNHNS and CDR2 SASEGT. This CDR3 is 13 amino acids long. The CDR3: CASSVTGMETQYF. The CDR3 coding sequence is TGTGCCAGCAGTGTGACAGGGATGGAGACCCAGTACTTC.

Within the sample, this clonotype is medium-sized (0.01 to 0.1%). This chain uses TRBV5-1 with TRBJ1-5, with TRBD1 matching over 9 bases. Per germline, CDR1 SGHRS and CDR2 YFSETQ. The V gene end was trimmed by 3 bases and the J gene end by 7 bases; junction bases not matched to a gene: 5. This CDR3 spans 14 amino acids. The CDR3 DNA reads TGCGCCAGCAGCTGGGGACAGGGCGGACAGCCCCAGCATTTT. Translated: CASSWGQGGQPQHF.

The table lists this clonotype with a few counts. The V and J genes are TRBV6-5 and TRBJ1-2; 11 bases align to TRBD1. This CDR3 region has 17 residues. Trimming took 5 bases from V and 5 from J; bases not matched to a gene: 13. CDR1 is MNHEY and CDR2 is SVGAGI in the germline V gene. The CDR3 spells CASSPRPGTGGDYGYTF. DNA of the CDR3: TGTGCCAGCAGTCCCCGTCCCGGGACAGGGGGTGATTATGGCTACACCTTC.

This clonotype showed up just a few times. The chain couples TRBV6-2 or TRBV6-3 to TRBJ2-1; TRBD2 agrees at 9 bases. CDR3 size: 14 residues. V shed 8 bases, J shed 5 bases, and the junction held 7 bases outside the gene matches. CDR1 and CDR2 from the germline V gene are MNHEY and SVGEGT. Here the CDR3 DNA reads TGTGCCAGCCTTAGCGGGGGCCGGAACAATGAGCAGTTCTTC. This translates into CASLSGGRNNEQFF.

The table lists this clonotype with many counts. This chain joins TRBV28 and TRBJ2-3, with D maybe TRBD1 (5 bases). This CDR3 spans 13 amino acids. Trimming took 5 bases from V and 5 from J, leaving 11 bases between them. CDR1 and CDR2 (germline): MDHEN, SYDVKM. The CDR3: CASSGRVGDTQYF. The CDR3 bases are TGTGCCAGCAGTGGCAGGGTCGGAGATACGCAGTATTTT.

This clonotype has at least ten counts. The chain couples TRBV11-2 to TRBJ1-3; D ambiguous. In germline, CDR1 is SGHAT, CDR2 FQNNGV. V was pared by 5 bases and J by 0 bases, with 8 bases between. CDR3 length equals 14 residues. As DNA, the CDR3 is TGTGCCAGCAGCGCCGGTTTCTCTGGAAACACCATATATTTT. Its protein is CASSAGFSGNTIYF.

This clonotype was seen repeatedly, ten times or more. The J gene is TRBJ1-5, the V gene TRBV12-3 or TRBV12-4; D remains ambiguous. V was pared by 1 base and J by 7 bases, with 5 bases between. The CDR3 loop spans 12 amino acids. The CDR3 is CASSLDIQPQHF. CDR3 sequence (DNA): TGTGCCAGCAGTTTAGACATACAGCCCCAGCATTTT.

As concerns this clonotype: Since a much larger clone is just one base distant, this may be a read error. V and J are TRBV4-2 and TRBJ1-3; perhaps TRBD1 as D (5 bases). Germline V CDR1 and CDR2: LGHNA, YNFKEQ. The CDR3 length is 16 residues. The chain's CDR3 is CASSQEIWTSGNAIYF. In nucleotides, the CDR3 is TGTGCCAGCAGCCAAGAAATCTGGACATCTGGAAACGCCATATATTTT.